The 30 T cell receptor beta chains presented below share a single source sample, sequenced in a study of shared clonotypes between healthy human individuals. TCRdb's table, derived via immunoSEQ multiplex PCR, lists solely in-frame clones and lacks some. Seen here are about a million clones, around three quarters observed once, and the top ten hold almost 0.9%. Material for sequencing was memory CD4+ T cells from PBMCs. Indicated subset: CD45RA-negative fraction. The receptor source for this set is a man in his late teens or twenties in good health. Some clones in this sample may be carry-over from other donors' samples.

The count of this clone is one. The CDR3 bases are TGTGCCAGCAGCTTAAAGACTAGCGGGAGTACAGATACGCAGTATTTT. Translation: CASSLKTSGSTDTQYF. The chain has TRBV5-4 and TRBJ2-3; 12 bases map to TRBD2. The CDR3 runs 16 residues. Unmatched junction bases numbered 4, after V lost 2 bases and J lost 3 bases. Germline-derived CDR1 and CDR2 are SGHNT and YYREEE (reference sequence).

The rearrangement uses TRBV28 and TRBJ2-2; TRBD1 agrees at 8 bases. Germline trimming cut 10 bases from V and 6 bases from J; bases unmatched to any gene: 10. The CDR3 contains 14 residues. The germline V gene encodes CDR1 MDHEN and CDR2 SYDVKM. CDR3 sequence (DNA): TGTGCCACCACCCGGGCAGGGGGCCCCGGGGAGCTGTTTTTT. This encodes CATTRAGGPGELFF.

This clone was observed once. CDR3 loop: CASSPGPASGSNEQFF. CDR3 sequence (DNA): TGTGCCAGCAGCCCAGGGCCAGCTAGCGGGAGCAATGAGCAGTTCTTC. This chain uses TRBV7-9 with TRBJ2-1; TRBD2 matches 10 bases. Germline V lookup: CDR1 SEHNR, CDR2 FQNEAQ (reference sequence). Trimming cost V 5 bases and J 6 bases; bases outside gene matches: 10. This CDR3 is built from 16 residues. Filled out from reference TRBV7-9 and TRBJ2-1, the complete variable domain reads DTGVSQNPRHKITKRGQNVTFRCDPISEHNRLYWYRQTLGQGPEFLTYFQNEAQLEKSRLLSDRFSAERPKGSFSTLEIQRTEQGDSAMYLCASSPGPASGSNEQFFGPGTRLTVL.

The V and J genes are TRBV14 and TRBJ2-5; unclear D gene. V lost 1 base and J lost 9, with 15 bases in between. The CDR3 extends over 14 amino acids. Germline V gene data show CDR1 as SGHDN and CDR2 as FVKESK. CDR3 bases: TGTGCCAGCAGCCAAGCTCATATCCCATGGCCCCAGTACTTC. This encodes CASSQAHIPWPQYF.

The V gene is TRBV30, the J gene TRBJ1-2; 9 bases match TRBD1. Germline V CDR1 and CDR2: GTSNPN, SVGIG (reference sequence). Losses at the gene ends were 2 bases for V and 6 bases for J; bases not matched to a gene: 7. CDR3 size: 14 residues. The CDR3 loop is CAWSPGQGNHGYTF. The CDR3 nucleotides are TGTGCCTGGAGTCCCGGACAGGGGAATCATGGCTACACCTTC.

This clone was counted once. The chain links TRBV5-1 to TRBJ2-3; TRBD2 is a possible D gene (6 bases). In germline, CDR1 is SGHRS, CDR2 YFSETQ. V lost 4 bases and J 4 bases, leaving 19 bases between the germline ends. This CDR3 region has 16 residues. The CDR3 nucleotides are TGCGCCAGCAGCCTGATCACGGGAGTGGGCGCAGATACGCAGTATTTT. This encodes CASSLITGVGADTQYF. Combining the CDR3 with reference TRBV5-1 and TRBJ2-3 gives the whole variable domain KAGVTQTPRYLIKTRGQQVTLSCSPISGHRSVSWYQQTPGQGLQFLFEYFSETQRNKGNFPGRFSGRQFSNSRSEMNVSTLELGDSALYLCASSLITGVGADTQYFGPGTRLTVL.

Written as DNA, the CDR3 is TGTGCCAGCAGTAGTCCGGGAGTAGGAGAGACCCAGTACTTC. This gives the protein CASSSPGVGETQYF. The rearrangement uses TRBV28 and TRBJ2-5; weak D call: TRBD2 (6 bases). Trimming took 5 bases from V and 4 from J, leaving 14 bases between them. Germline lookup yields CDR1 MDHEN and CDR2 SYDVKM. The CDR3 has 14 residues.

The V call is TRBV5-7, the J call TRBJ1-5, with 10 bases aligning to TRBD1. TRBV5-7 is recorded as an ORF, its role being uncertain. This CDR3 has 17 amino acids. V shed 0 bases and J 6 bases; nucleotides not matched to a gene: 9. CDR3 sequence (DNA): TGTGCCAGCAGCTTGGATCCGGGACAGGGGATCTGTCAGCCCCAGCATTTT. Protein product: CASSLDPGQGICQPQHF.

This chain uses TRBV30 with TRBJ1-4; no clear D. Germline assignment: CDR1 GTSNPN and CDR2 SVGIG (reference sequence). The CDR3 is 12 residues long. V lost 1 base, J lost 8 bases, and 8 bases lay in between. In nucleotides, the CDR3 is TGTGCCTGGAGTGGTCCCCGGGAAAAACTGTTTTTT. Amino acids: CAWSGPREKLFF.

The V gene is TRBV7-3, the J gene TRBJ2-2, with TRBD2 matching 11 bases. The germline CDR1 and CDR2 sequences are SGHTA and FQGTGA. After removal of 0 bases from V and 5 bases from J, the junction contained 2 bases not matched to a gene. This CDR3 region has 16 residues. CDR3 in DNA: TGTGCCAGCAGCTTAACAACTAGCGGGAGTACCGGGGAGCTGTTTTTT. Translation gives CASSLTTSGSTGELFF.

V usage is TRBV7-6 and J usage is TRBJ2-2, with a possible D match to TRBD2 (6 bases). The CDR3 spans 15 residues. V lost 0 bases to trimming and J lost 1 base, with 6 bases between them. CDR1 and CDR2 (germline): SGHVS, FNYEAQ. The CDR3 nucleotides read TGTGCCAGCAGCTTAGCGGGAGGGAACACCGGGGAGCTGTTTTTT. Its protein product is CASSLAGGNTGELFF.

The chain links TRBV29-1 to TRBJ1-1; D is unclear. V dropped 4 bases and J dropped 5 bases, with 5 bases sitting between them. The CDR3 is 10 amino acids. CDR1 and CDR2 from the germline V gene are SQVTM and ANQGSEA. The CDR3 sequence: CSVVWTEAFF. CDR3 DNA: TGCAGCGTTGTGTGGACTGAAGCTTTCTTT.

The genes are TRBV6-1 and TRBJ2-7; 11 bases fit TRBD2. Germline V gene sequence: CDR1 MNHNS, CDR2 SASEGT. The J segment lost 6 bases and the V segment lost 4 bases, leaving 11 bases of the junction unmatched. This CDR3 has 16 amino acids. CDR3 loop: CASSGSGRARSAEQYF. Here the CDR3 DNA reads TGTGCCAGCAGTGGTAGCGGGAGGGCCAGGTCTGCCGAGCAGTACTTC.

The J gene is TRBJ2-2, the V gene TRBV10-1, with D possibly being TRBD1 (5 bases). CDR3 length: 14 residues. The germline V and J ends were trimmed by 5 bases and 4 bases, with 11 bases remaining between them. Germline V CDR1 and CDR2: WNHNN, SYGVQD (reference sequence). CDR3 loop: CASSSRQPTGELFF. The DNA for the CDR3 is TGCGCCAGCAGTTCCCGACAGCCCACCGGGGAGCTGTTTTTT.

As concerns this clone: The same CDR3 arises from other DNA sequences in this sample as well. The J gene is TRBJ1-5, the V gene TRBV6-1; 9 positions match TRBD1. Germline V lookup: CDR1 MNHNS, CDR2 SASEGT. Trimming took 4 bases from V and 5 from J; bases not matched to a gene: 3. The CDR3 length is 14 residues. The CDR3: CASSGGQGYQPQHF. The CDR3 DNA sequence: TGTGCCAGCAGTGGGGGACAGGGATATCAGCCCCAGCATTTT.

The chain is built from TRBV9 and TRBJ2-5; TRBD1 is a possible D gene (5 bases). The V gene lost 0 bases and the J gene lost 2 bases, with 14 bases spanning the gap. Germline assignment: CDR1 SGDLS and CDR2 YYNGEE. The CDR3 has 16 amino acids. The CDR3 sequence is CASSVGTPPLQETQYF. The CDR3 bases are TGTGCCAGCAGCGTAGGGACACCGCCCTTACAAGAGACCCAGTACTTC. The full variable domain, in which reference TRBV9 and TRBJ2-5 provide the parts outside the CDR3, is DSGVTQTPKHLITATGQRVTLRCSPRSGDLSVYWYQQSLDQGLQFLIQYYNGEERAKGNILERFSAQQFPDLHSELNLSSLELGDSALYFCASSVGTPPLQETQYFGPGTRLLVL.

This chain uses TRBV6-5 with TRBJ2-7; tentative D call: TRBD2 (5 bases). In germline, CDR1 is MNHEY, CDR2 SVGAGI. Trimming cost V 5 bases and J 0 bases, with 8 bases left between them. The CDR3 covers 13 residues. DNA for the CDR3: TGTGCCAGCAGTCCTAGCTCCTCCTACGAGCAGTACTTC. Protein: CASSPSSSYEQYF.

On this clone itself: In the same sample, other DNA sequences code for this CDR3. The V gene is TRBV6-5, the J gene TRBJ1-2; TRBD1 might be the D (5 bases). CDR1 is MNHEY, CDR2 SVGAGI, per germline. The V gene lost 6 bases and the J gene lost 1 base, with 9 bases spanning the gap. The CDR3 is 13 amino acids. In nucleotides, the CDR3 is TGTGCCAGCAGACTCGACAGTAACTATGGCTACACCTTC. This sequence encodes CASRLDSNYGYTF.

The chain links TRBV7-9 to TRBJ2-7, with D tentatively TRBD2 (6 bases). V was pared by 5 bases and J by 0 bases, with 14 bases between. Germline V gene lookup returns CDR1 SEHNR and CDR2 FQNEAQ (reference sequence). This CDR3 is 15 amino acids long. The CDR3 protein is CASSPGDLVSYEQYF. The CDR3 DNA reads TGTGCCAGCAGCCCGGGGGACTTAGTCTCCTACGAGCAGTACTTC.

V and J are TRBV21-1 and TRBJ2-1; the listed D gene, TRBD1, was not tested against the DNA. TRBV21-1 is given as a pseudogene. The CDR3 length is 18 residues. CDR3 DNA sequence: TGTGCCAGCAGCAAAGCTCCCGCAGGGTTCCCGTGCTACAATGAGCAGTTCTTC. This codes for CASSKAPAGFPCYNEQFF.

This chain joins TRBV10-3 and TRBJ2-3, with D possibly matching TRBD2 (6 bases). The ends were cut back, 4 bases at V and 4 bases at J, with 15 bases in the middle. Germline assignment: CDR1 ENHRY and CDR2 SYGVKD. The CDR3 contains 15 residues. The CDR3 loop is CAISVRRAPPDTQYF. DNA of the CDR3: TGTGCCATCAGTGTAAGGAGGGCCCCGCCAGATACGCAGTATTTT.

J is TRBJ2-5 and V is TRBV29-1; D ambiguous. The J call could be wrong; TRBJ2-7 is a better fit for the DNA end. This CDR3 region has 11 residues. The germline V gene has CDR1 SQVTM and CDR2 ANQGSEA. Here the CDR3 DNA reads TGCAGCGTTGGCCAGGCCTACGAGCAGTACTTC. The encoded protein is CSVGQAYEQYF.

The rearrangement links TRBV27 to TRBJ2-5, with TRBD1 matching over 11 bases. This CDR3 spans 15 amino acids. Germline CDR1 and CDR2: MNHEY and SMNVEV (reference sequence). V trimming: 2 bases; J trimming: 3 bases; junction bases outside the gene matches: 2. The CDR3 region is CASSLRGQGEETQYF. In nucleotides, the CDR3 is TGTGCCAGCAGTTTAAGGGGACAGGGGGAAGAGACCCAGTACTTC.

Only one count was recorded for this clone. The chain is built from TRBV28 and TRBJ2-6; D is possibly TRBD1 or TRBD2 (5 bases each). The CDR3 loop spans 17 amino acids. The germline gives CDR1 MDHEN, CDR2 SYDVKM. Trimming took off 5 bases at V and 0 bases at J, with 14 bases between the two ends. The CDR3 sequence: CASSGTDLSSGANVLTF. CDR3 coding DNA: TGTGCCAGCAGTGGGACCGATCTTAGCTCTGGGGCCAACGTCCTGACTTTC.

This clone came up a few times. This chain joins TRBV2 and TRBJ1-1; D is possibly TRBD1 (5 bases). With 6 bases removed from V and 0 bases from J, the gap between germline ends came to 14 bases. CDR1 SNHLY and CDR2 FYNNEI come from the germline V gene. CDR3 length: 15 amino acids. The CDR3 loop is CASRGVEGMNTEAFF. The CDR3 DNA sequence: TGTGCCAGCAGAGGGGTAGAAGGGATGAACACTGAAGCTTTCTTT. Supplemented by reference TRBV2 and TRBJ1-1, the full variable domain reads EPEVTQTPSHQVTQMGQEVILRCVPISNHLYFYWYRQILGQKVEFLVSFYNNEISEKSEIFDDQFSVERPDGSNFTLKIRSTKLEDSAMYFCASRGVEGMNTEAFFGQGTRLTVV.

The gene calls are TRBV6-1 and TRBJ1-5; no firm D call. Trimming removed 3 bases from V and 10 bases from J, with 7 bases in between. This CDR3 is 11 amino acids long. Looked up from germline, CDR1 is MNHNS and CDR2 is SASEGT. The CDR3 DNA follows: TGTGCCAGCAGTGAGACATCCCCCCAGCATTTT. This gives the protein CASSETSPQHF.

The V call is TRBV10-2, the J call TRBJ2-7, with 14 bases identical to TRBD2. The germline CDR1 and CDR2 sequences are WSHSY and SAAADI. The CDR3 is 17 residues long. DNA for the CDR3: TGCGCGAGTATGGGCGGACTAGCGGGAGGAGGGGGAAGGGAGCAGTACTTC. Translating gives CASMGGLAGGGGREQYF.

This chain connects TRBV11-3 to TRBJ1-3; D is ambiguous. V was trimmed by 2 bases and J by 2 bases, leaving 4 bases between them. The CDR3 contains 13 residues. From germline, CDR1 is SGHNT and CDR2 YENEEA. CDR3 residues: CASSLIAGNTIYF. In nucleotides, the CDR3 is TGTGCCAGCAGCTTAATCGCTGGAAACACCATATATTTT.

As to this clone: Other DNA sequences of this sample code for an identical CDR3. The V call is TRBV18, the J call TRBJ1-1; D possibly corresponds to TRBD1 (5 bases). The germline V gene encodes CDR1 KGHSH and CDR2 LQKENI. This CDR3 contains 13 residues. Trimming took 3 bases from V and 3 from J, leaving 8 bases between them. CDR3 sequence reads: CASSPGTYTEAFF. The CDR3 DNA follows: TGTGCCAGCTCACCTGGGACCTACACTGAAGCTTTCTTT.

The count of this clone is one. This chain uses TRBV27 with TRBJ1-4; no clear D. Trimming took off 6 bases at V and 2 bases at J, with 16 bases between the two ends. This CDR3 comprises 16 residues. CDR1 and CDR2 (germline): MNHEY, SMNVEV (reference sequence). CDR3 in DNA: TGTGCCAGCAGGGGATCCTTTCGGGCGACTAATGAAAAACTGTTTTTT. This translates into CASRGSFRATNEKLFF.